There are a few counts of the clone carrying this T cell receptor (beta chain). The antigen remains unidentified. CDR3 length: 12 amino acids. Germline CDR1 is SEHNR and CDR2 is FQNEAQ (reference sequence). V gave up 5 bases and J gave up 5 bases, with 7 bases separating them. With 60 Vbeta and 13 Jbeta primers, the PCR was carried out. Sequencing used immunoSEQ multiplex PCR; TCRdb keeps in-frame clones, though not all of them. The sample shows some 91,000 clones, about 89% of them seen only once. The entry originates in a study of cytomegalovirus exposure and HLA in healthy donors. Study-wide results and limits: Across donors, presence/absence analyses took sequencing depth to be roughly uniform. Later analysis identified over 15,000 TCR beta sequences associated with HLA alleles, using a false discovery rate threshold of 0.05.

These donors, healthy bone marrow donors, were studied. The gene calls are TRBV7-9 and TRBJ2-1; D is unresolved. The sequenced material came from PBMCs. This receptor was identified in a man aged 30-40 years in good health and CMV-seropositive. CDR3 residues: CASSLLDNEQFF. CDR3 in DNA: TGTGCCAGCAGCCTACTGGACAATGAGCAGTTCTTC. The whole variable domain, filled in from reference TRBV7-9 and TRBJ2-1, reads DTGVSQNPRHKITKRGQNVTFRCDPISEHNRLYWYRQTLGQGPEFLTYFQNEAQLEKSRLLSDRFSAERPKGSFSTLEIQRTEQGDSAMYLCASSLLDNEQFFGPGTRLTVL.